A selection of T cell receptor beta chains follows, all from one sample in a study of blood T cell repertoires in COVID-19. The method was immunoSEQ multiplex PCR; TCRdb's version includes in-frame clones alone and lacks a portion of them. The data contain approximately 150,000 clones, roughly 88% of them singletons. The sequencing input was peripheral blood. These receptors were taken from a man aged 55 to 70 with active or convalescent COVID-19. The CDR3 runs from the conserved cysteine through the conserved F or W. D genes are given only for firm matches. Clone sizes are given selectively: once, few, many, or a class where the clone is expanded.

d_call: .; j_call: TRBJ2-2; v_call: TRBV10-2; clone_size: once; cdr3_nt: TGCGCCAGCGCGGGGGCTGGTTGGGCCGGGGAGCTGTTTTTT; cdr3_aa: CASAGAGWAGELFF
d_call: .; j_call: TRBJ1-2; v_call: TRBV6-1; clone_size: .; cdr3_nt: TGTGCCAGCAGTGAGTTACAGGGAACCGGTGGCTACACCTTC; cdr3_aa: CASSELQGTGGYTF
d_call: TRBD1; j_call: TRBJ2-7; v_call: TRBV2; clone_size: .; cdr3_nt: TGTGCCAGCACCCTGCCGGGACAGGGTCGCGAGCAGTACTTC; cdr3_aa: CASTLPGQGREQYF
d_call: .; j_call: TRBJ1-4; v_call: TRBV28; clone_size: .; cdr3_nt: TGTGCCAGTCAATCGAATAGTGAAAAACTGTTTTTT; cdr3_aa: CASQSNSEKLFF
d_call: .; j_call: TRBJ1-6; v_call: TRBV7-9; clone_size: .; cdr3_nt: TGTGCCAGCAGCTTAGACCCGAGCGGTAATTCACCCCTCCACTTT; cdr3_aa: CASSLDPSGNSPLHF
d_call: .; j_call: TRBJ1-1; v_call: TRBV3-1/TRBV3-2; clone_size: .; cdr3_nt: TGTGCCAGCAGCCGGGCAGGCAGCACTGAAGCTTTCTTT; cdr3_aa: CASSRAGSTEAFF
d_call: TRBD2; j_call: TRBJ2-7; v_call: TRBV5-4; clone_size: .; cdr3_nt: TGTGCCAGCAGCCCGGGGGTAGCGGGGCTCTCCTACGAGCAGTACTTC; cdr3_aa: CASSPGVAGLSYEQYF
d_call: TRBD1; j_call: TRBJ2-3; v_call: TRBV7-3; clone_size: .; cdr3_nt: TGTGCCAGCAGCTTATTATCGACAGGGCGCACAGATACGCAGTATTTT; cdr3_aa: CASSLLSTGRTDTQYF
d_call: .; j_call: TRBJ2-7; v_call: TRBV14; clone_size: .; cdr3_nt: TGTGCCAGCAGCCAAGAACGGAGGGGAGACGAGCAGTACTTC; cdr3_aa: CASSQERRGDEQYF
d_call: .; j_call: TRBJ2-1; v_call: TRBV20-1; clone_size: .; cdr3_nt: TGCAGTGCTAGTCCCCGTAAGGGGGACTCCTACAATGAGCAGTTCTTC; cdr3_aa: CSASPRKGDSYNEQFF
d_call: TRBD1; j_call: TRBJ1-2; v_call: TRBV14; clone_size: .; cdr3_nt: TGTGCCAGCAGCCGGGCCGGGACAGAGAGAAACTATGGCTACACCTTC; cdr3_aa: CASSRAGTERNYGYTF
d_call: .; j_call: TRBJ1-6; v_call: TRBV7-2; clone_size: .; cdr3_nt: TGTGCCAGCAGGTCCGGGAGGCGCGAGAATTCACCCCTCCACTTT; cdr3_aa: CASRSGRRENSPLHF
d_call: TRBD1; j_call: TRBJ1-1; v_call: TRBV6-5; clone_size: .; cdr3_nt: TGTGCCAGCATTAAAACAGGGGGCGGTTCACAAGCTTTCTTT; cdr3_aa: CASIKTGGGSQAFF
d_call: TRBD1; j_call: TRBJ1-2; v_call: TRBV5-1; clone_size: once; cdr3_nt: TGCGCCAGCAGCTCAGACGCCGGGACAGTGAGTCTCTATGGCTACACCTTC; cdr3_aa: CASSSDAGTVSLYGYTF
d_call: TRBD1; j_call: TRBJ1-1; v_call: TRBV4-3; clone_size: .; cdr3_nt: TGCGCCAGCAGCCAAGCCGGGGACAGGAACACTGAAGCTTTCTTT; cdr3_aa: CASSQAGDRNTEAFF
d_call: .; j_call: TRBJ2-1; v_call: TRBV5-4; clone_size: .; cdr3_nt: TGTGCCAGCAGCTTGGTTGGCGGAAACAATGAGCAGTTCTTC; cdr3_aa: CASSLVGGNNEQFF
d_call: TRBD1; j_call: TRBJ2-2; v_call: TRBV18; clone_size: .; cdr3_nt: TGTGCCAGCTCACTACTGCAGGGGGTTAAGAGAAACACCGGGGAGCTGTTTTTT; cdr3_aa: CASSLLQGVKRNTGELFF
d_call: .; j_call: TRBJ2-1; v_call: TRBV5-1; clone_size: .; cdr3_nt: TGCGCCAGCAGCTTGAGTCAGGGAGGCAATGAGCAGTTCTTC; cdr3_aa: CASSLSQGGNEQFF
d_call: TRBD1; j_call: TRBJ2-7; v_call: TRBV11-2; clone_size: .; cdr3_nt: TGTGCCAGCAGCTTTATAGGGGGCGATCCCTACGAGCAGTACTTC; cdr3_aa: CASSFIGGDPYEQYF
d_call: TRBD1; j_call: TRBJ2-2; v_call: TRBV7-2; clone_size: .; cdr3_nt: TGTGCCAGCAGCATTCAAGGACAGGGTGCCGGGGAGCTGTTTTTT; cdr3_aa: CASSIQGQGAGELFF
d_call: TRBD2; j_call: TRBJ2-2; v_call: TRBV19; clone_size: .; cdr3_nt: TGTGCCAGTAGTCCCTGGACTAGCGGGACCGGGGAGCTGTTTTTT; cdr3_aa: CASSPWTSGTGELFF
d_call: .; j_call: TRBJ1-2; v_call: TRBV29-1; clone_size: .; cdr3_nt: TGCAGCGAGACAGTACTTTATGGCTACACCTTC; cdr3_aa: CSETVLYGYTF
d_call: .; j_call: TRBJ2-5; v_call: TRBV30; clone_size: .; cdr3_nt: TGTGCCTGGAGGTCATGGGCCGCCGAGGAGACCCAGTACTTC; cdr3_aa: CAWRSWAAEETQYF
d_call: TRBD1; j_call: TRBJ2-6; v_call: TRBV18; clone_size: .; cdr3_nt: TGTGCCAGCTCACCGCGACAGGGGGCAGGGGCCAACGTCCTGACTTTC; cdr3_aa: CASSPRQGAGANVLTF
d_call: .; j_call: TRBJ1-2; v_call: TRBV6-2/TRBV6-3; clone_size: .; cdr3_nt: TGTGCCAGCAGTTACAGCTCACGGAGGCCAACTAACTATGGCTACACCTTC; cdr3_aa: CASSYSSRRPTNYGYTF
d_call: TRBD2; j_call: TRBJ2-7; v_call: TRBV5-1; clone_size: .; cdr3_nt: TGCGCCAGCAGCAGGAAGCGGGAGGGCCACCACGAGCAGTACTTC; cdr3_aa: CASSRKREGHHEQYF
d_call: TRBD2; j_call: TRBJ2-1; v_call: TRBV15; clone_size: .; cdr3_nt: TGTGCCACCAGTGGGATCTACTTAGCGGGTTCCGATAGCTCCTACAATGAGCAGTTCTTC; cdr3_aa: CATSGIYLAGSDSSYNEQFF
d_call: TRBD1; j_call: TRBJ1-1; v_call: TRBV25-1; clone_size: .; cdr3_nt: TGTGCCAGCAGTGACCTACAGGGGGAGGGTGAAGCTTTCTTT; cdr3_aa: CASSDLQGEGEAFF
d_call: TRBD1; j_call: TRBJ2-1; v_call: TRBV24-1; clone_size: .; cdr3_nt: TGTGCCACCAGTGATTTCGGGACAGGGGTCGGTAATGAGCAGTTCTTC; cdr3_aa: CATSDFGTGVGNEQFF
d_call: .; j_call: TRBJ2-1; v_call: TRBV5-6; clone_size: .; cdr3_nt: TGTGCCAGCAGCTTAAAGATCGGCAATGAGCAGTTCTTC; cdr3_aa: CASSLKIGNEQFF
d_call: .; j_call: TRBJ2-7; v_call: TRBV29-1; clone_size: .; cdr3_nt: TGCAGCGTTCGGGGCGGGGCCTCCAACGAGCAGTACTTC; cdr3_aa: CSVRGGASNEQYF
d_call: .; j_call: TRBJ1-1; v_call: TRBV7-9; clone_size: .; cdr3_nt: TGTGCCAGCGTTAAAGGGGTTGGCGTTGAAGCTTTCTTT; cdr3_aa: CASVKGVGVEAFF
d_call: TRBD1; j_call: TRBJ1-1; v_call: TRBV9; clone_size: .; cdr3_nt: TGTGCCAGCAGCGTAGGCAGGGGGCGCACAGAGAACACTGAAGCTTTCTTT; cdr3_aa: CASSVGRGRTENTEAFF
d_call: .; j_call: TRBJ1-1; v_call: TRBV19; clone_size: .; cdr3_nt: TGTGCCAGTACCCCGCAGTTGCCCCTACGGACTACTGAAGCTTTCTTT; cdr3_aa: CASTPQLPLRTTEAFF
d_call: TRBD1; j_call: TRBJ2-7; v_call: TRBV14; clone_size: .; cdr3_nt: TGTGCCAGCAGCCAAGTTGGGACAGCGGCCTGGTACTTC; cdr3_aa: CASSQVGTAAWYF
d_call: .; j_call: TRBJ1-4; v_call: TRBV4-2; clone_size: .; cdr3_nt: TGTGCCAGCAGCCACAATTGGTGGCAGGGCTCTTCCCGACACAATGAAAAACTGTTTTTT; cdr3_aa: CASSHNWWQGSSRHNEKLFF
d_call: TRBD2; j_call: TRBJ2-7; v_call: TRBV5-6; clone_size: once; cdr3_nt: TGTGCCAGCAGCTTGGTAGGCGGGACTAGCAGCTACGAGCAGTACTTC; cdr3_aa: CASSLVGGTSSYEQYF
d_call: .; j_call: TRBJ2-1; v_call: TRBV27; clone_size: .; cdr3_nt: TGTGCCAGCACCCCTCAGGGTTACAATGAGCAGTTCTTC; cdr3_aa: CASTPQGYNEQFF
d_call: TRBD2; j_call: TRBJ2-1; v_call: TRBV24-1; clone_size: .; cdr3_nt: TGTGCCACCAGTGACCGAGGGACTAGCGGAAACAATGAGCAGTTCTTC; cdr3_aa: CATSDRGTSGNNEQFF
d_call: TRBD1; j_call: TRBJ1-5; v_call: TRBV28; clone_size: .; cdr3_nt: TGTGCCAGCCGACAGGGCTCGGGACAGCCCCAGCATTTT; cdr3_aa: CASRQGSGQPQHF
d_call: .; j_call: TRBJ2-3; v_call: TRBV5-4; clone_size: .; cdr3_nt: TGTGCCAGCAGCTCCAGATCAGATACGCAGTATTTT; cdr3_aa: CASSSRSDTQYF
d_call: .; j_call: TRBJ1-6; v_call: TRBV25-1; clone_size: .; cdr3_nt: TGTGCCAGCAGTGTAGCGGGTCTCGGAGATTCACCCCTCCACTTT; cdr3_aa: CASSVAGLGDSPLHF
d_call: TRBD1; j_call: TRBJ1-4; v_call: TRBV18; clone_size: .; cdr3_nt: TGTGCCAGCTCTCCAACAGGGGGCCGAGAAAAACTGTTTTTT; cdr3_aa: CASSPTGGREKLFF
d_call: TRBD1; j_call: TRBJ2-5; v_call: TRBV6-6; clone_size: .; cdr3_nt: TGTGCCAGCAGGCTACAGGGGCGTCAAGAGACCCAGTACTTC; cdr3_aa: CASRLQGRQETQYF
d_call: TRBD1; j_call: TRBJ1-2; v_call: TRBV9; clone_size: .; cdr3_nt: TGTGCCAGCAGCCTACAGACAGGGGCTAATGGCTACACCTTC; cdr3_aa: CASSLQTGANGYTF
d_call: .; j_call: TRBJ2-2; v_call: TRBV3-1/TRBV3-2; clone_size: .; cdr3_nt: TGTGCCAGCAGCCTATCAGGGGCCACCGGGGAGCTGTTTTTT; cdr3_aa: CASSLSGATGELFF
d_call: .; j_call: TRBJ1-4; v_call: TRBV27; clone_size: .; cdr3_nt: TGTGCCAGCAGAAGACACTTTAAGGCGGAAAAACTGTTTTTT; cdr3_aa: CASRRHFKAEKLFF